Following are 20 T cell receptor beta chains from one sample sequenced in a study of tumor and adjacent non-tumor tissue in lung cancer. The library came from three nested PCR rounds adapted from ARM-PCR protocols. TCRdb passed the multiplex PCR reads through MiXCR, listing each CDR3 protein once. The sample holds 100,000 to 120,000 distinct CDR3 sequences; 84% are singletons and the top ten take under 25%. This sample's RNA came from whole unsorted tissue. The material sequenced was lung tumor tissue. These receptors were taken from an older man with non-small cell lung cancer.

Of note for this clonotype: The germline gene is not matched at one end of the junction; a read error may be the cause. The chain joins TRBV11-3 to TRBJ2-2, with unresolved D. Germline loops: CDR1 SGHNT, CDR2 YENEEA. CDR3 length: 13 residues. The CDR3 is CASSIAPTEELFF. The CDR3 nucleotides read TGTGCCAGCAGCATAGCTCCCACCGAGGAGCTGTTTTTT. Using reference TRBV11-3 and TRBJ2-2 for the parts outside the CDR3, the full variable domain is EAGVVQSPRYKIIEKKQPVAFWCNPISGHNTLYWYLQNLGQGPELLIRYENEEAVDDSQLPKDRFSAERLKGVDSTLKIQPAELGDSAVYLCASSIAPTEELFFGEGSRLTVL.

Notes on this clonotype: One junction end does not reproduce the germline sequence, and a read error may be involved. The J gene is TRBJ2-5, the V gene TRBV29-1; the D gene is possibly TRBD2 (5 bases). From germline, CDR1 is SQVTM and CDR2 ANQGSEA. The CDR3 consists of 12 residues. The CDR3 nucleotides read TGCAGGGTACAAGGACTCCAGGCTTATACCAACTTC. Encoded protein: CRVQGLQAYTNF. The full variable domain, rest sourced from reference TRBV29-1 and TRBJ2-5, is SAVISQKPSRDICQRGTSLTIQCQVDSQVTMMFWYRQQPGQSLTLIATANQGSEATYESGFVIDKFPISRPNLTFSTLTVSNMSPEDSSIYLCRVQGLQAYTNFGPGTRLLVL.

Concerning this clonotype itself: The junction does not match germline at one end; this may be a read error. The V call is TRBV6-2 or TRBV6-3, the J call TRBJ2-3; maybe TRBD1 (5 bases). The DNA end favors TRBJ1-5, so the J call may be wrong. The CDR3 totals 17 residues. CDR1 and CDR2 from the germline V gene are MNHEY and SVGEGT. The CDR3 nucleotides read TGTACCAGCAGTTACCCAATGACAGTAGGCCACCAGGATACGCAGCATTTT. Protein: CTSSYPMTVGHQDTQHF.

On this clonotype: A single base separates this from a much larger clone, so it may be a read error. This chain joins TRBV19 and TRBJ1-4, with D tentatively TRBD1 (5 bases). The CDR3 totals 15 residues. Trimming left V 6 bases short and J 6 bases short, with 17 bases between. From germline, CDR1 is LNHDA and CDR2 SQIVND (reference sequence). The CDR3 loop reads CASRISRGCDEKLFF. CDR3 DNA sequence: TGTGCCAGTAGGATCTCAAGGGGCTGTGATGAAAAACTGTTTTTT.

This chain connects TRBV7-2 to TRBJ2-1; 12 bases are shared with TRBD2. The CDR3 contains 15 residues. J was trimmed by 11 bases and V by 5 bases; bases with no gene match: 10. Germline values: CDR1 SGHTA, CDR2 FQGNSA. The CDR3 region has the DNA TGTGCCAGCAGCCCGTGGACTAGCGGGATAAATAAGCAGTTCTTC. It specifies CASSPWTSGINKQFF.

The sample holds a few counts of this clonotype. Because it lacks the conserved phenylalanine or tryptophan at the end, this CDR3 is likely a read error. The chain links TRBV10-2 to TRBJ2-7; TRBD2 aligns across 11 bases. Germline CDR1 and CDR2: WSHSY and SAAADI. CDR3 length: 14 residues. This chain's CDR3 is CTSSDTSGSYEQYL. The CDR3, as DNA: TGCACCAGCAGTGATACTAGCGGGAGCTACGAGCAGTACCTC.

V gene TRBV7-9 combines with J gene TRBJ1-3; D remains unclear. The CDR3 totals 16 residues. Germline-derived CDR1 and CDR2 are SEHNR and FQNEAQ (reference sequence). Trimming removed 2 bases from V and 7 bases from J, with 18 bases in between. For the CDR3, the DNA is TGTGCCAGCAGCTTAATGAGGGCATTCTATGGGAACACCATATATTTT. Its protein is CASSLMRAFYGNTIYF.

Concerning this clonotype itself: The conserved phenylalanine or tryptophan is not found at the CDR3 terminus, so this likely reflects a read error. The chain couples TRBV4-1 to TRBJ2-7, with 11 bases matching TRBD2. CDR3 size: 16 residues. V gave up 4 bases and J gave up 9 bases; unmatched junction bases: 14. Germline V gene sequence: CDR1 MGHRA, CDR2 YSYEKL. CDR3 sequence (DNA): TGCGCCAGCAGCCGGACACTAGCGGGAGACGGGGACGTGCAGTACTTA. Translation: CASSRTLAGDGDVQYL.

The table lists this clonotype with many counts. The gene calls are TRBV20-1 and TRBJ1-1, with D perhaps matching TRBD1 (5 bases). V was trimmed by 0 bases and J by 3 bases, leaving 11 bases between them. Germline-derived CDR1 and CDR2 are DFQATT and SNEGSKA (reference sequence). This CDR3 contains 14 residues. CDR3 sequence: CSARDTGGDTEAFF. The CDR3 region has the DNA TGCAGTGCTAGAGATACGGGGGGGGACACTGAAGCTTTCTTT.

This clonotype was detected many times. The chain links TRBV20-1 to TRBJ2-1, with D perhaps TRBD1 or TRBD2 (5 bases each). V was cut by 5 bases and J by 0 bases, with 11 bases left in between. Per the germline V gene, CDR1 is DFQATT and CDR2 is SNEGSKA (reference sequence). CDR3 size: 14 residues. As DNA, the CDR3 is TGCAGTGCTGCCGGGGCAGGCTCCTACAATGAGCAGTTCTTC. Its protein product is CSAAGAGSYNEQFF.

This chain joins TRBV29-1 and TRBJ2-1; 9 bases agree with TRBD2. V shed 8 bases and J 4 bases; nucleotides not matched to a gene: 9. Germline V CDR1 and CDR2: SQVTM, ANQGSEA. CDR3 length equals 14 residues. As DNA, the CDR3 is TGCAGCATTGGGACTAGCACATATTACAATGAGCAGTTCTTC. Its protein product is CSIGTSTYYNEQFF.

Comments on this clonotype: Sequence at one end of the junction differs from germline and may be a read error. V usage is TRBV12-3 or TRBV12-4 and J usage is TRBJ1-1; D may be TRBD1 (6 bases). The CDR3 has 13 amino acids. The CDR3 DNA follows: TGTGCCAGCACTTTACAGGGACGGAGTTCAGCTTTCTTT. Its translation: CASTLQGRSSAFF.

This clonotype was counted ten times or more. This chain uses TRBV6-1 with TRBJ1-5; perhaps TRBD1 as D (6 bases). The CDR3 contains 14 residues. V shed 5 bases and J shed 3 bases, with 11 bases lying between them. The germline CDR1 and CDR2 sequences are MNHNS and SASEGT. CDR3 residues: CASSLQGNNQPQHF. In DNA, the CDR3 is TGTGCCAGCAGTCTACAGGGTAACAATCAGCCCCAGCATTTT.

The sample holds many counts of this clonotype. The V and J genes are TRBV29-1 and TRBJ2-7; the D gene is possibly TRBD2 (5 bases). The CDR3 spans 13 residues. V was trimmed by 4 bases and J by 3 bases, leaving 13 bases between them. Germline V CDR1 and CDR2: SQVTM, ANQGSEA. CDR3 sequence: CSVVASWNYEQYF. The CDR3 region has the DNA TGCAGCGTTGTAGCTAGCTGGAACTACGAGCAGTACTTC.

In regard to this clonotype: A much larger clone sits a single nucleotide away, making a read error possible. The chain is built from TRBV20-1 and TRBJ2-5, with D unclear. Germline V gene data show CDR1 as DFQATT and CDR2 as SNEGSKA (reference sequence). The CDR3 is 13 amino acids. V was pared by 2 bases and J by 3 bases, with 10 bases between. In DNA, the CDR3 is TGCAGTGCTAGATTGCCCCGGGAAGAGACCCAGTACTTC. Translating gives CSARLPREETQYF.

J is TRBJ1-5 and V is TRBV5-4; D is undetermined. Germline V gives CDR1 SGHNT, CDR2 YYREEE (reference sequence). Trimming removed 5 bases at V and 2 bases at J, with 11 bases between. This CDR3 spans 14 amino acids. The CDR3 region has the DNA TGTGCCAGCAGGGTGCATGGCCGCAATCAGCCCCAGCATTTT. Encoded protein: CASRVHGRNQPQHF. Full variable domain (remainder filled in from reference TRBV5-4 and TRBJ1-5): ETGVTQSPTHLIKTRGQQVTLRCSSQSGHNTVSWYQQALGQGPQFIFQYYREEENGRGNFPPRFSGLQFPNYSSELNVNALELDDSALYLCASRVHGRNQPQHFGDGTRLSIL.

For this clonotype: The junction differs from germline at one of its ends, possibly a read error. The chain joins TRBV6-2 or TRBV6-3 to TRBJ2-5, with TRBD2 matching 7 bases. This CDR3 region has 15 residues. The germline V gene has CDR1 MNHEY and CDR2 SVGEGT. CDR3 protein: CDSRAARESRETQYF. CDR3 nucleotides: TGTGACAGCAGAGCGGCGCGGGAGTCGCGAGAGACCCAGTACTTC.

Turning to this clonotype: A much larger clone differs from this one at a single base, so this may be a read error. V gene TRBV28 combines with J gene TRBJ1-2, with a possible D match to TRBD1 (6 bases). The CDR3 is 11 residues long. The germline V gene encodes CDR1 MDHEN and CDR2 SYDVKM. CDR3 sequence (DNA): TGTACCAGCAGCCCAAGGGGGGGCTACACCTTC. Amino acids: CTSSPRGGYTF.

On this clonotype: Its ends do not fully match the called genes, so a read error is possible. V gene TRBV12-5 combines with J gene TRBJ2-5, with D uncertain. Germline V lookup: CDR1 LGHNT, CDR2 FRNRAP. The CDR3 is made up of 13 amino acids. CDR3 DNA: TGTGCTAGTGATTTGACCCACGCGGAGACCCACTACTTC. It encodes CASDLTHAETHYF. The full variable domain, with the rest looked up from reference TRBV12-5 and TRBJ2-5, is DARVTQTPRHKVTEMGQEVTMRCQPILGHNTVFWYRQTMMQGLELLAYFRNRAPLDDSGMPKDRFSAEMPDATLATLKIQPSEPRDSAVYFCASDLTHAETHYFGPGTRLLVL.

This clonotype has only a few counts. The CDR3 here is CASMAELENTGELFF. In nucleotides, the CDR3 is TGTGCCAGCATGGCGGAGTTAGAAAACACCGGGGAGCTGTTTTTT. The J gene is TRBJ2-2, the V gene TRBV6-1; D not resolved. There are 15 residues in the CDR3. In germline, CDR1 is MNHNS, CDR2 SASEGT. V was shortened by 7 bases and J by 2 bases, with 14 bases between the two germline ends.